What follows are 17 T cell receptor beta chains derived from one specimen sequenced in a study of blood T cells in healthy people across ages. Together with a sample-barcoded 5' primer, a J-beta primer mix was included in a second PCR lasting roughly 6 to 12 cycles. TCRdb fed the 5' RACE reads into MiXCR, producing one record per CDR3 protein. The sample records roughly 730,000 distinct CDR3 sequences, around three fifths being singletons. The sample comprised blood. The source is a man aged 35 to 55 in good health.

This clonotype was counted between two and nine times. The chain recombines TRBV7-9 with TRBJ2-7, with D possibly being TRBD1 or TRBD2 (5 bases each). The V end was cut by 5 bases, the J end by 1 base, with 15 bases between. Germline V gene data show CDR1 as SEHNR and CDR2 as FQNEAQ (reference sequence). The CDR3 totals 15 residues. The chain's CDR3 is CASSGGQDMSYEQYF. The CDR3 DNA reads as TGTGCCAGCAGCGGAGGACAAGATATGTCCTACGAGCAGTACTTC.

This chain uses TRBV28 with TRBJ2-7; a possible D gene is TRBD1 (5 bases). V lost 4 bases to trimming and J lost 7 bases, with 11 bases between them. The CDR3 is 12 amino acids. Germline CDR1 is MDHEN and CDR2 is SYDVKM. The CDR3 loop reads CASSSQGWEQYF. CDR3 DNA sequence: TGTGCCAGCAGTTCCCAGGGCTGGGAGCAGTACTTC.

This chain links TRBV6-5 with TRBJ2-1; possible D gene TRBD1, 5 bases. Germline assignment: CDR1 MNHEY and CDR2 SVGAGI. Between the trimmed V and J ends, which lost 2 bases and 10 bases, there was a span of 15 bases. The CDR3 sequence is 14 residues long. The CDR3 is CASSYAPGAGEQFF. CDR3 DNA sequence: TGTGCCAGCAGTTACGCCCCTGGGGCCGGGGAGCAGTTCTTC.

The V gene is TRBV28, the J gene TRBJ1-2; 8 bases line up with TRBD1. V trimming: 3 bases; J trimming: 4 bases; junction bases outside the gene matches: 7. Germline values: CDR1 MDHEN, CDR2 SYDVKM. The CDR3 sequence is 15 residues long. The CDR3 loop reads CASSLVAGGAYGYTF. CDR3 in DNA: TGTGCCAGCAGTTTGGTAGCAGGGGGCGCCTATGGCTACACCTTC.

A few counts support this clonotype. V gene TRBV6-5 combines with J gene TRBJ2-3; 8 nucleotides line up with TRBD2. This CDR3 contains 12 residues. Germline V lookup: CDR1 MNHEY, CDR2 SVGAGI. V dropped 5 bases and J dropped 11; count of bases not matched to a gene: 6. DNA for the CDR3: TGTGCCAGCAGTCAACCGGGACTAGTGCAGTATTTT. Protein: CASSQPGLVQYF.

The chain employs TRBV24-1 and TRBJ2-3, with a weak D call TRBD1 (6 bases). The CDR3 is made up of 16 amino acids. Germline CDR1 and CDR2: KGHDR and SFDVKD. V was trimmed by 1 base and J by 0 bases, leaving 10 bases between them. The CDR3 region is CATSDFRTASTDTQYF. The CDR3, as DNA: TGTGCCACCAGTGATTTCAGGACAGCCAGCACAGATACGCAGTATTTT.

This chain joins TRBV2 and TRBJ2-5; no clear D. The CDR3 spans 13 residues. CDR1 SNHLY and CDR2 FYNNEI come from the germline V gene. V was trimmed by 1 base and J by 2 bases, leaving 5 bases between them. The CDR3 nucleotides are TGTGCCAGCAGTGAAGAACGACAAGAGACCCAGTACTTC. Its protein product is CASSEERQETQYF.

V is TRBV6-5 and J is TRBJ2-4; D remains ambiguous. The end of the DNA fits TRBJ2-5 better, so the J call may be wrong. The CDR3 sequence is 14 residues long. Germline V gene sequence: CDR1 MNHEY, CDR2 SVGAGI. Written as DNA, the CDR3 is TGTGCCAGCAGGTCGTCGGGCCTCCTGCAGACCCAGTACTTC. The encoded protein is CASRSSGLLQTQYF.

This chain uses TRBV3-1 with TRBJ1-2; D perhaps matches TRBD1 (6 bases). Germline V lookup: CDR1 LGHDT, CDR2 YNNKEL (reference sequence). The CDR3 is 14 residues long. V was shortened by 1 base and J by 5 bases, with 11 bases between the two germline ends. This chain's CDR3 is CASSQVQGGYGYTF. Here the CDR3 DNA reads TGTGCCAGCAGCCAAGTACAGGGTGGTTATGGCTACACCTTC. The variable domain in full, completed from reference TRBV3-1 and TRBJ1-2, reads DTAVSQTPKYLVTQMGNDKSIKCEQNLGHDTMYWYKQDSKKFLKIMFSYNNKELIINETVPNRFSPKSPDKAHLNLHINSLELGDSAVYFCASSQVQGGYGYTFGSGTRLTVV.

This clonotype was counted a few times. The genes are TRBV5-6 and TRBJ2-7; TRBD1 agrees at 7 bases. This CDR3 is built from 13 residues. The J segment lost 3 bases and the V segment lost 5 bases, leaving 5 bases of the junction unmatched. From germline, CDR1 is SGHDT and CDR2 YYEEEE. CDR3 residues: CASSSGQYYEQYF. CDR3 coding DNA: TGTGCCAGCAGTTCGGGACAGTACTACGAGCAGTACTTC.

This clonotype has a single count. V gene TRBV27 combines with J gene TRBJ1-4; tentative D call: TRBD1 (6 bases). The CDR3 has 19 residues. Germline V gene lookup returns CDR1 MNHEY and CDR2 SMNVEV (reference sequence). The V end was cut by 5 bases, the J end by 7 bases, with 29 bases between. This CDR3 reads CASSVGSGGRGLFVEKLFF. CDR3 nucleotide sequence: TGTGCCAGCAGTGTTGGCTCGGGGGGGCGGGGGTTGTTCGTTGAAAAACTGTTTTTT.

A few counts support this clonotype. This chain connects TRBV5-8 to TRBJ1-2; the D gene is possibly TRBD1 (6 bases). The ends were cut back, 4 bases at V and 5 bases at J, with 18 bases in the middle. Germline loops: CDR1 SGHTS, CDR2 YDEGEE. The CDR3 runs 15 residues. CDR3 loop: CASSLDTGFGYGYTF. In DNA form, the CDR3 reads TGTGCCAGCAGCCTGGACACAGGGTTCGGGTATGGCTACACCTTC.

In nucleotides, the CDR3 is TGTGCCAGCAGTCCAGCGGGAGGCAACCCAGGGACCCAGTTCTTC. Protein product: CASSPAGGNPGTQFF. This chain joins TRBV28 and TRBJ2-1, with TRBD2 matching 9 bases. This CDR3 has 15 amino acids. CDR1 is MDHEN and CDR2 is SYDVKM in the germline V gene. After removal of 5 bases from V and 13 bases from J, the junction contained 15 bases not matched to a gene.

The chain links TRBV28 to TRBJ2-7; the D is unclear. The V end was cut by 3 bases, the J end by 2 bases, with 8 bases between. The CDR3 spans 13 residues. Germline loops: CDR1 MDHEN, CDR2 SYDVKM. The CDR3 coding sequence is TGTGCCAGCAGTTTTAAAGTTACCTACGAGCAGTACTTC. Its protein product is CASSFKVTYEQYF. Variable domain in full (rest from reference TRBV28 and TRBJ2-7): DVKVTQSSRYLVKRTGEKVFLECVQDMDHENMFWYRQDPGLGLRLIYFSYDVKMKEKGDIPEGYSVSREKKERFSLILESASTNQTSMYLCASSFKVTYEQYFGPGTRLTVT.

The chain links TRBV29-1 to TRBJ2-3, with 7 positions matching TRBD2. CDR1 is SQVTM, CDR2 ANQGSEA, per germline. Trimming cost V 5 bases and J 2 bases; bases outside gene matches: 7. The CDR3 has 14 residues. The CDR3 region is CSVSAGGTTDTQYF. The DNA for the CDR3 is TGCAGCGTTTCAGCCGGGGGGACCACAGATACGCAGTATTTT.

This clonotype was picked up a small number of times. This rearrangement joins TRBV2 to TRBJ2-3, with TRBD1 matching 9 bases. Germline CDR1 reads SNHLY; CDR2 reads FYNNEI. V was clipped by 4 bases and J by 0 bases; unmatched bases: 2. The CDR3 has 15 residues. CDR3 nucleotides: TGTGCCAGCAGTGCTGGGACAGGGAGCACAGATACGCAGTATTTT. Its translation: CASSAGTGSTDTQYF.

This clonotype was found a few times. The V call is TRBV7-9, the J call TRBJ1-5, with D unresolved. The length of the CDR3 is 13 residues. Germline V CDR1 and CDR2: SEHNR, FQNEAQ (reference sequence). V lost 5 bases to trimming and J lost 6 bases, with 11 bases between them. For the CDR3, the DNA is TGTGCCAGCAGCGGAGTCTCTTCTCAGCCCCAGCATTTT. Amino acids: CASSGVSSQPQHF.